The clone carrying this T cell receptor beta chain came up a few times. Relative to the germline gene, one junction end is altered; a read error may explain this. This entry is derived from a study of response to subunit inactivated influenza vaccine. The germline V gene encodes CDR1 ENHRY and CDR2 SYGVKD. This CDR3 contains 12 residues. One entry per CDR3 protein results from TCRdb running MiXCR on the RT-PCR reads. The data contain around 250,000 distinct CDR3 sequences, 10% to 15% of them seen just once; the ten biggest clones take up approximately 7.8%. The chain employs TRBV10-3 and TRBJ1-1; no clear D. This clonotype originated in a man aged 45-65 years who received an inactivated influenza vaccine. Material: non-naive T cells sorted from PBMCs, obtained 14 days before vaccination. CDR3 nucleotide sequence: TGTGCCATCAGTTCGGACCGGTTCGGAGGGAGTTTC. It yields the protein CAISSDRFGGSF.